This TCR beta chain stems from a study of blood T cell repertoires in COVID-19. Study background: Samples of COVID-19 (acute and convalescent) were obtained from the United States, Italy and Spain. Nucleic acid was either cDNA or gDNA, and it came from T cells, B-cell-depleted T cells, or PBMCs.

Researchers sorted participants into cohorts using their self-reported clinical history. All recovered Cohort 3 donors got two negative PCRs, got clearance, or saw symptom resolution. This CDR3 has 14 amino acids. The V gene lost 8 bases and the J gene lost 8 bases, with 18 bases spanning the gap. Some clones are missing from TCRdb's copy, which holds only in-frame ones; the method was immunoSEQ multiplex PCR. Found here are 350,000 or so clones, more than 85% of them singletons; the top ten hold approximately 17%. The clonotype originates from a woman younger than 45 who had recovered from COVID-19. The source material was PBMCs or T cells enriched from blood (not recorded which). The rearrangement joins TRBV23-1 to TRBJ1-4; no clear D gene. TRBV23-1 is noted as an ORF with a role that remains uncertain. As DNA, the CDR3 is TGCGCCAGCCCCTCGCGGGCGGTAATGGAAAAACTGTTTTTT. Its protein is CASPSRAVMEKLFF.